This TCR beta chain comes out of a study of CD8 T cells in ankylosing spondylitis. J lost 6 bases, V lost 6 bases, and 2 bases had no gene match. The CDR3 is made up of 13 amino acids. Worth noting for this clonotype: The antigen remains undetermined. A read error may explain this, as a much larger clone is one base away.

Broader study findings: Characteristic, it appeared, of ankylosing spondylitis blood was a TCR beta motif of seven or eight highly homologous variants.

TCRdb redid the calling of the 5' RACE reads with MiXCR, one entry per CDR3 protein. The table lists 200,000 or so distinct CDR3 sequences, 20% to 30% of them singletons. Sample: blood, either unsorted or a sorted T cell fraction (not recorded which). The chain links TRBV12-3 or TRBV12-4 to TRBJ2-1; 10 nucleotides line up with TRBD2. This TCR derives from a male donor with ankylosing spondylitis or in good health (not recorded which). The CDR3 spells CASRWTSGNEQFF. DNA for the CDR3: TGTGCCAGCAGGTGGACTAGCGGCAATGAGCAGTTCTTC.